Listed below are T cell receptor beta chains from one sample, sequenced in a study of cytomegalovirus exposure and HLA in healthy donors. The repertoire was sequenced with immunoSEQ multiplex PCR; TCRdb's copy has only in-frame clones and lacks some. The data show about 180,000 clones, approximately 78% seen once. The sample taken for sequencing was PBMCs. The receptors stem from a human donor in good health. The conserved cysteine and the conserved F or W are not part of the CDR3 here. Where a row states a size, it is once, few, many or the class of an expanded clone; other rows omit it.

TRBJ1-2 | TRBV29-1 | many | SVEPVGHYGYT
TRBJ2-5 | TRBV9 | . | ASSPGLAGGQETQY
TRBJ2-7 | TRBV7-3 | once | ASSLIGGDEQY
TRBJ1-1 | TRBV19 | . | ASSTQTAESF
TRBJ2-5 | TRBV30 | . | AWSWGGGVSETQY
TRBJ2-7 | TRBV10-3 | . | AIGGGRAYEQY
TRBJ2-7 | TRBV18 | . | ASSPGTSGGVEY
TRBJ1-4 | TRBV5-1 | . | ASSLGQGGNEKLF
TRBJ2-1 | TRBV19 | . | ASSVGQGLNIHNEQF
TRBJ1-6 | TRBV5-4 | . | ASSLGKTGASSPLH
TRBJ1-1 | TRBV13 | . | ASSHRDRNTEAF
TRBJ2-7 | TRBV27 | . | ASSLWSRTAYEQY
TRBJ2-5 | TRBV30 | . | AWSSSGGRETQY
TRBJ1-4 | TRBV15 | . | ATSREGGQRLF
TRBJ2-7 | TRBV5-4 | . | ASSSRTGTYEQY
TRBJ1-5 | TRBV19 | . | ASSFTGTGGSQPQH
TRBJ1-1 | TRBV6-5 | . | ASSYRRDTEAF
TRBJ1-1 | TRBV19 | . | ASQGGSVGRTEAF
TRBJ1-1 | TRBV5-1 | . | ASSPGQGTPEAF
TRBJ1-1 | TRBV5-1 | few | ASSLDAVGNTEAF
TRBJ1-6 | TRBV5-6 | . | ASSLDRNSPLH
TRBJ2-3 | TRBV10-3 | . | AIRPGQGENPFTDTQY
TRBJ2-6 | TRBV27 | once | ASSLYAGLGANVLT
TRBJ1-4 | TRBV19 | . | ASSPGQGGEKLF
TRBJ1-2 | TRBV5-1 | . | ASSEPLGGGYGYT
TRBJ2-3 | TRBV6-1 | . | ASSEGTETDTQY
TRBJ2-3 | TRBV10-1 | once | ASSEQPEDTQY
TRBJ2-6 | TRBV5-1 | . | ASSPRLSGANVLT
TRBJ1-1 | TRBV18 | . | ASSRAVGALNTEAF
TRBJ1-6 | TRBV2 | . | ASSKDSSSPLH
TRBJ1-5 | TRBV27 | . | ASSGGGRYQPQH
TRBJ2-1 | TRBV29-1 | . | SVEGWEDNEQF
TRBJ1-6 | TRBV9 | few | ASSTGTGVNSYNSPLH
TRBJ2-7 | TRBV5-1 | few | ASSFVDRVDYEQY
TRBJ2-5 | TRBV7-3 | . | ASSWDIVGTQY
. | TRBV19 | . | ASSIEGTASYEQY
TRBJ1-6 | TRBV2 | many | ASSELGQSNSPLH
TRBJ1-6 | TRBV9 | . | ASSVEAVSNSPLH
TRBJ1-4 | TRBV15 | . | ATSSRAGYREKLF
TRBJ2-7 | TRBV7-2 | . | ASSRDRGSHEQY
TRBJ1-1 | TRBV5-1 | . | ASSLGGPLAAF
TRBJ1-2 | TRBV2 | . | ASSQGTGTGDGYT
TRBJ1-6 | TRBV27 | few | ASSLRDLVSPLH
TRBJ1-1 | TRBV7-3 | . | ASSVGTGANEAF
TRBJ2-7 | TRBV9 | . | ASSANWGLAYEQY
TRBJ2-5 | TRBV30 | . | AWSGQGSETQY
TRBJ2-5 | TRBV7-8 | . | ASSPWEGVGETQY
TRBJ2-2 | TRBV19 | . | ASSSGGLDTGELF
TRBJ2-7 | TRBV4-1 | . | ASSQQVAGPYEQY